Below are 18 T cell receptor beta chains sequenced from a single sample in a study of T cell responses to AZD1222 COVID-19 vaccine. Clones were sequenced by immunoSEQ multiplex PCR, and TCRdb holds only the in-frame ones, with some missing. This sample has 150,000 to 200,000 clones; around nine tenths occur once, and the top ten carry about 25%. Sequencing was performed on peripheral blood, taken 28 days after the second AZD1222 dose. The receptors stem from an adult who received the AZD1222 COVID-19 vaccine.

CDR3 DNA: TGTGCCAGCAGCCAAGATTCCCGGCGGGCGGGAGGGCCGAATGAGCAGTTCTTC. It specifies CASSQDSRRAGGPNEQFF. The J gene is TRBJ2-1, the V gene TRBV4-2; TRBD2 matches 9 bases. V lost 0 bases and J lost 7; bases outside the gene matches: 13. In germline, CDR1 is LGHNA, CDR2 YNFKEQ. This CDR3 has 18 amino acids.

This clone was seen just once. This CDR3 reads CASSFAGSNQPQHF. The CDR3 DNA reads TGTGCCAGCAGCTTTGCAGGGAGCAATCAGCCCCAGCATTTT. The chain has TRBV7-2 and TRBJ1-5; a possible D gene is TRBD1 (5 bases). CDR1 SGHTA and CDR2 FQGNSA come from the germline V gene. Trimming left V 3 bases short and J 1 base short, with 7 bases between. The CDR3 length is 14 residues.

The chain is built from TRBV28 and TRBJ2-5, with 7 bases matching TRBD2. This CDR3 spans 14 amino acids. Looked up from germline, CDR1 is MDHEN and CDR2 is SYDVKM. J gave up 6 bases and V 7 bases, and 11 bases lay outside the gene matches. The CDR3 nucleotides read TGTGCCAGCAAGGAGGGAGGGCAGAGAAAGACCCAGTACTTC. Its protein product is CASKEGGQRKTQYF.

The V call is TRBV4-3, the J call TRBJ2-7, with no clear D. Germline values: CDR1 LGHNA, CDR2 YSLEER. Trimming took off 1 base at V and 4 bases at J, with 11 bases between the two ends. The CDR3 has 14 residues. DNA for the CDR3: TGCGCCAGCAGCCAAGTAGAAACATTATACGAGCAGTACTTC. It translates to CASSQVETLYEQYF.

The chain joins TRBV11-3 to TRBJ2-2; TRBD1 aligns across 8 bases. Germline trimming cut 4 bases from V and 4 bases from J; bases unmatched to any gene: 17. This CDR3 spans 19 amino acids. Germline values: CDR1 SGHNT, CDR2 YENEEA. CDR3 residues: CASSSWTGLVTAGTGELFF. In DNA, the CDR3 is TGTGCCAGCAGCTCCTGGACAGGGCTCGTGACGGCGGGCACCGGGGAGCTGTTTTTT.

The chain recombines TRBV7-9 with TRBJ2-5, with 8 bases identical to TRBD2. J lost 2 bases, V lost 5 bases, and 13 bases had no gene match. The length of the CDR3 is 17 residues. Germline lookup yields CDR1 SEHNR and CDR2 FQNEAQ (reference sequence). The CDR3 sequence: CASSPLLGLAEQETQYF. CDR3 bases: TGTGCCAGCAGCCCACTCCTAGGACTAGCAGAACAAGAGACCCAGTACTTC.

This clone was seen a handful of times. The chain couples TRBV7-9 to TRBJ2-7; 8 bases line up with TRBD2. CDR3 length: 16 amino acids. The germline V gene has CDR1 SEHNR and CDR2 FQNEAQ (reference sequence). The V and J ends lost 5 bases and 1 base, in that order; junction bases with no gene match: 10. CDR3 sequence reads: CASSSEAGVSSYEQYF. Here the CDR3 DNA reads TGTGCCAGCAGCAGTGAAGCGGGAGTGTCGTCCTACGAGCAGTACTTC.

The chain carries TRBV7-2 and TRBJ2-7; 7 bases agree with TRBD2. CDR3 size: 16 residues. V lost 2 bases, J lost 2 bases, and 9 bases stayed unmatched. Germline CDR1 reads SGHTA; CDR2 reads FQGNSA. The CDR3 DNA is TGTGCCAGCAGCTTAATCCGCAGCGGGGCCACCTACGAGCAGTACTTC. Translated: CASSLIRSGATYEQYF.

The V call is TRBV6-1, the J call TRBJ2-2; TRBD1 aligns across 7 bases. V trimming: 3 bases; J trimming: 1 base; junction bases outside the gene matches: 5. Germline V gene sequence: CDR1 MNHNS, CDR2 SASEGT. This CDR3 spans 16 amino acids. CDR3 amino acids: CASSEWTGLNTGELFF. CDR3 nucleotides: TGTGCCAGCAGTGAGTGGACAGGCTTGAACACCGGGGAGCTGTTTTTT.

A word on this clone: The sample carries other DNA sequences with the same CDR3. The chain employs TRBV29-1 and TRBJ2-7; perhaps TRBD1 as D (6 bases). V was clipped by 3 bases and J by 2 bases, with 11 bases between them. The CDR3 is 13 residues long. CDR1 is SQVTM and CDR2 is ANQGSEA in the germline V gene. DNA for the CDR3: TGCAGCGTTGAGGGCCAGGGGACCTACGAGCAGTACTTC. Translating it yields CSVEGQGTYEQYF.

This chain links TRBV7-9 with TRBJ1-4; 9 positions agree with TRBD1. The V gene end was trimmed by 3 bases and the J gene end by 7 bases; junction bases not matched to a gene: 3. The CDR3 is made up of 14 amino acids. Germline assignment: CDR1 SEHNR and CDR2 FQNEAQ (reference sequence). CDR3 bases: TGTGCCAGCAGCTTGAGGGACAGGGTTGAAAAACTGTTTTTT. Translating it yields CASSLRDRVEKLFF.

The rearrangement uses TRBV28 and TRBJ2-7; 7 bases match TRBD1. From germline, CDR1 is MDHEN and CDR2 SYDVKM. The V and J ends lost 3 bases and 5 bases, in that order; junction bases with no gene match: 10. The CDR3 runs to 15 residues. The CDR3, as DNA: TGTGCCAGCAGTTTCCCGACAGGGTTTAGGAACGAGCAGTACTTC. Translation gives CASSFPTGFRNEQYF.

This clone has only a few counts. The genes are TRBV6-2 or TRBV6-3 and TRBJ2-1; 10 nucleotides match TRBD1. The CDR3 spans 15 residues. V shed 6 bases, J shed 8 bases, and the junction held 10 bases outside the gene matches. Germline V lookup: CDR1 MNHEY, CDR2 SVGEGT. CDR3 amino acids: CASSTRDRGRDEQFF. DNA for the CDR3: TGTGCCAGCAGCACCCGGGACAGGGGACGGGATGAGCAGTTCTTC.

To note about this clone: The junction and the germline gene differ at one end; a read error may be behind it. The chain carries TRBV6-5 and TRBJ2-3; no firm D call. This CDR3 is built from 15 residues. Germline CDR1 reads MNHEY; CDR2 reads SVGAGI. The CDR3 region has the DNA TGTGCCAGCAGTTACGGACGTCTTAGCATAGATACGCAGTATTTT. Translation gives CASSYGRLSIDTQYF.

V usage is TRBV21-1 and J usage is TRBJ2-2; no DNA check was done on the table's D call, TRBD2. TRBV21-1 is annotated as a pseudogene. The CDR3 length is 16 residues. This CDR3 is CASSKGSSGMTGELFF. CDR3 nucleotides: TGTGCCAGCAGCAAAGGGTCAAGCGGGATGACCGGGGAGCTGTTTTTT.

The gene calls are TRBV30 and TRBJ2-2; 9 nucleotides agree with TRBD1. This CDR3 spans 13 amino acids. From germline, CDR1 is GTSNPN and CDR2 SVGIG (reference sequence). Trimming cost V 3 bases and J 6 bases; bases outside gene matches: 2. CDR3 bases: TGTGCCTGGAGCCGGACAGGGGCCGGGGAGCTGTTTTTT. Protein product: CAWSRTGAGELFF.

The V call is TRBV28, the J call TRBJ2-7, with no clear D. Germline V gene sequence: CDR1 MDHEN, CDR2 SYDVKM. V lost 7 bases and J 4 bases, leaving 11 bases between the germline ends. CDR3 size: 12 residues. The CDR3 loop reads CASTAAQYEQYF. The CDR3 DNA reads TGTGCCAGCACCGCCGCGCAATACGAGCAGTACTTC.

The chain is built from TRBV5-5 and TRBJ1-5; D call uncertain. Germline V gene sequence: CDR1 SGHKS, CDR2 YYEKEE (reference sequence). The CDR3 runs 15 residues. V was pared by 2 bases and J by 3 bases, with 12 bases between. This CDR3 reads CASSLVAGTNQPQHF. CDR3 nucleotides: TGTGCCAGCAGCTTAGTTGCAGGCACCAATCAGCCCCAGCATTTT.